One sample yielded the 22 T cell receptor beta chains listed below, sequenced in a study of T-cell reconstitution after alpha-beta-depleted transplantation in children (dated by TCRdb to the mid-2010s). The meaning of the sample's treatment or condition label: allogeneic hematopoietic cell transplantation with graft depleted of TCRalphabeta T cells and CD19 B cells. Receptors were amplified or captured by PCR. TCRdb lists the instrument as Illumina HiSeq 2500. To normalize quantification of the TCRbeta repertoire, the TCR libraries were built with molecular barcoding that relied on unique molecular identifiers. TCRdb passed the public sequencing reads through fastp at Q25 and MiXCR, retaining productive beta sequences. When rows share a CDR3 protein, they turn into one entry using the most common DNA and genes. The sample table shows some 300,000 distinct CDR3 sequences, and over 9.5% are seen once. The biggest ten clones account for less than 9% of the sample.

The specimen was PBMCs, collected before TCRalphabeta/CD19-depleted stem cell transplant. The receptors were gathered from a boy in the first two years of life with acute myeloid leukemia, due to receive a stem cell transplant.

This clonotype has a count of ten or more. This chain joins TRBV5-1 and TRBJ2-5; 8 bases map to TRBD2. The V and J ends lost 0 bases and 1 base, in that order; junction bases with no gene match: 8. There are 17 residues in the CDR3. Per germline, CDR1 SGHRS and CDR2 YFSETQ. DNA of the CDR3: TGCGCCAGCAGCTTGGTGGCGACTAGCGCCGTCCAAGAGACCCAGTACTTC. The encoded protein is CASSLVATSAVQETQYF.

There are many counts of this clonotype. The chain links TRBV7-8 to TRBJ2-7; the D call may be TRBD1 or TRBD2 (5 bases each). The CDR3 consists of 15 residues. Trimming took off 3 bases at V and 4 bases at J, with 16 bases between the two ends. CDR1 and CDR2 from the germline V gene are SGHVS and FQNEAQ. CDR3 coding DNA: TGTGCCAGCAGCTTCCCGGGACGGGCTTTTTACGAGCAGTACTTC. Residues: CASSFPGRAFYEQYF.

This clonotype occurred a few times. The junction departs from the called germline gene at one end, perhaps through a read error. CDR3 residues: CASARLGESQYF. In DNA form, the CDR3 reads TGTGCCAGCGCGCGCTTAGGAGAGAGCCAGTACTTC. This sequence joins TRBV28 and TRBJ2-5, with D unclear. The CDR3 has 12 residues. The germline CDR1 and CDR2 sequences are MDHEN and SYDVKM.

This clonotype was seen repeatedly, ten times or more. The rearrangement uses TRBV6-5 and TRBJ2-5; D unresolved. V lost 4 bases and J lost 4, with 10 bases in between. CDR1 MNHEY and CDR2 SVGAGI come from the germline V gene. This CDR3 has 13 amino acids. The DNA for the CDR3 is TGTGCCAGCAGTTCGGATTCGGGAGAGACCCAGTACTTC. Translated: CASSSDSGETQYF.

This clonotype showed up many times. V is TRBV10-3 and J is TRBJ2-7; D is possibly TRBD1 or TRBD2 (5 bases each). The germline V gene encodes CDR1 ENHRY and CDR2 SYGVKD. The CDR3 runs to 11 residues. Trimming pared 9 bases from V and 3 bases from J, leaving 9 bases between. The CDR3 region has the DNA TGTGCCATAAGGGACGGCTACGAGCAGTACTTC. This translates into CAIRDGYEQYF.

This clonotype was detected a few times. The J gene is TRBJ2-2, the V gene TRBV7-9; 7 positions agree with TRBD1. With V trimmed by 4 bases and J by 5 bases, 10 bases remained unmatched. Germline V gives CDR1 SEHNR, CDR2 FQNEAQ (reference sequence). CDR3 length: 16 residues. CDR3 region: CASSYSGTAVTGELFF. The CDR3 DNA reads as TGTGCCAGCAGCTACTCCGGGACAGCAGTGACCGGGGAGCTGTTTTTT.

Ten or more counts support this clonotype. The chain combines TRBV20-1 with TRBJ1-6; no clear D. V shed 3 bases and J shed 2 bases, with 8 bases lying between them. From germline, CDR1 is DFQATT and CDR2 SNEGSKA (reference sequence). This CDR3 is built from 14 residues. As DNA, the CDR3 is TGCAGTGCTAGGTGGCGCCCCTATAATTCACCCCTCCACTTT. Protein: CSARWRPYNSPLHF.

Of note for this clonotype: A read error may explain this, as a much larger clone is one base away. The chain is built from TRBV24-1 and TRBJ2-2, with 8 bases aligning to TRBD1. Germline V lookup: CDR1 KGHDR, CDR2 SFDVKD. The CDR3 has 14 residues. The CDR3 DNA sequence: TGTGCCACCAGGCGGACAGGGAACACCGGGGAGCTGCTTTTT. Residues: CATRRTGNTGELLF.

This clonotype was detected ten times or more. The V and J genes are TRBV5-6 and TRBJ2-7; a weak D match, TRBD1 (5 bases). Germline CDR1 and CDR2: SGHDT and YYEEEE. Trimming cost V 4 bases and J 5 bases, with 10 bases left between them. The CDR3 covers 12 residues. CDR3 amino acids: CASSRGRNEQYF. The CDR3 bases are TGTGCCAGCAGCAGGGGTCGGAACGAGCAGTACTTC.

This clonotype was recorded many times. V gene TRBV2 combines with J gene TRBJ2-7, with 10 bases matching TRBD2. The CDR3 is made up of 14 amino acids. The germline gives CDR1 SNHLY, CDR2 FYNNEI. V lost 8 bases to trimming and J lost 2 bases; unmatched junction nucleotides: 6. DNA of the CDR3: TGTGCCAGCGGCGGGACTAGCGTAGCCTACGAGCAGTACTTC. It yields the protein CASGGTSVAYEQYF.

In this sample, this clonotype turned up a few times. The chain links TRBV10-3 to TRBJ2-5; the match to TRBD1 covers 10 bases. Germline loops: CDR1 ENHRY, CDR2 SYGVKD. Unmatched junction bases numbered 7, after V lost 3 bases and J lost 0 bases. This CDR3 spans 17 amino acids. DNA for the CDR3: TGTGCCATCAGTGATCCGACAGGGGGCCCTAACCAAGAGACCCAGTACTTC. It is translated as CAISDPTGGPNQETQYF.

This clonotype was seen at least ten times. This chain links TRBV5-1 with TRBJ2-7, with TRBD1 as a possible D gene (5 bases). This CDR3 is built from 16 residues. Trimming stripped 0 bases from V and 2 bases from J, with 15 bases between. Germline V lookup: CDR1 SGHRS, CDR2 YFSETQ. DNA of the CDR3: TGCGCCAGCAGCTTGGGACCCGGACCAGGGACCTACGAGCAGTACTTC. Protein: CASSLGPGPGTYEQYF.

This clonotype has a count of ten or more. J is TRBJ2-7 and V is TRBV9; 7 bases are a match to TRBD2. The CDR3 length is 15 residues. V was clipped by 0 bases and J by 5 bases; unmatched bases: 8. Per the germline V gene, CDR1 is SGDLS and CDR2 is YYNGEE. The CDR3 sequence: CASSVGSSGSDEQYF. As DNA, the CDR3 is TGTGCCAGCAGCGTAGGGAGTAGCGGGTCTGACGAGCAGTACTTC.

This clonotype was counted ten times or more. This rearrangement joins TRBV28 to TRBJ2-5; 12 nucleotides align to TRBD2. The CDR3 consists of 14 residues. J lost 7 bases, V lost 8 bases, and 8 bases had no gene match. Germline V gene sequence: CDR1 MDHEN, CDR2 SYDVKM. CDR3 amino acids: CASLAGGLGGTQYF. In nucleotides, the CDR3 is TGTGCCAGCCTAGCGGGGGGGCTTGGTGGGACCCAGTACTTC.

The sample holds many counts of this clonotype. The chain carries TRBV5-1 and TRBJ2-3; D ambiguous. Germline CDR1 is SGHRS and CDR2 is YFSETQ. With 4 bases removed from V and 1 base from J, the gap between germline ends came to 10 bases. CDR3 length: 14 amino acids. CDR3 DNA sequence: TGCGCCAGCAGCCCCGAAGGAGGCACAGATACGCAGTATTTT. Translated: CASSPEGGTDTQYF.

This clonotype was counted only a few times. V gene TRBV7-2 combines with J gene TRBJ2-5, with unresolved D. Trimming cost V 1 base and J 2 bases, with 14 bases left between them. The CDR3 is made up of 16 amino acids. Germline lookup yields CDR1 SGHTA and CDR2 FQGNSA. Written as DNA, the CDR3 is TGTGCCAGCAGCTTAGGGTTCTTAGTGGGTCAAGAGACCCAGTACTTC. Translation: CASSLGFLVGQETQYF.

The rearrangement links TRBV20-1 to TRBJ2-2; D gene ambiguous. Germline loops: CDR1 DFQATT, CDR2 SNEGSKA (reference sequence). The CDR3 has 12 residues. V lost 5 bases and J lost 0, with 4 bases in between. The CDR3 coding sequence is TGCAGTGCTCTGTCGAACACCGGGGAGCTGTTTTTT. Its protein is CSALSNTGELFF.

This clonotype was detected ten times or more. The chain employs TRBV4-2 and TRBJ2-2; D gene ambiguous. Germline lookup yields CDR1 LGHNA and CDR2 YNFKEQ. This CDR3 has 17 amino acids. Trimming took 1 base from V and 2 from J, leaving 14 bases between them. CDR3 loop: CASSQAAGQHNTGELFF. As DNA, the CDR3 is TGTGCCAGCAGCCAAGCTGCCGGGCAGCACAACACCGGGGAGCTGTTTTTT.

This clonotype was found many times. The chain combines TRBV7-6 with TRBJ2-7; 13 positions agree with TRBD2. The CDR3 contains 14 residues. With 4 bases clipped from V and 5 bases from J, the junction kept 2 bases outside the gene matches. Germline V gives CDR1 SGHVS, CDR2 FNYEAQ. The chain's CDR3 is CASSWTSGSHEQYF. Written as DNA, the CDR3 is TGTGCCAGCAGCTGGACTAGCGGGAGCCACGAGCAGTACTTC.

This clonotype came up many times. This chain connects TRBV15 to TRBJ2-1; D tentatively reads TRBD1 or TRBD2 (5 bases each). Per the germline V gene, CDR1 is LNHNV and CDR2 is YYDKDF (reference sequence). There are 14 residues in the CDR3. The germline V and J ends were trimmed by 2 bases and 5 bases, with 10 bases remaining between them. CDR3 in amino acids: CATSRPGPHNEQFF. CDR3 DNA sequence: TGTGCCACCAGCAGACCGGGACCACACAATGAGCAGTTCTTC.

This clonotype was seen ten or more times. This chain uses TRBV28 with TRBJ2-1; D not resolved. The CDR3 is made up of 16 amino acids. The germline CDR1 and CDR2 sequences are MDHEN and SYDVKM. Trimming stripped 4 bases from V and 3 bases from J, with 16 bases between. The CDR3 spells CASSSSWAADYNEQFF. CDR3 sequence (DNA): TGTGCCAGCAGTTCCTCATGGGCGGCGGACTACAATGAGCAGTTCTTC.

There are a few counts of this clonotype. V is TRBV2 and J is TRBJ2-7; D possibly corresponds to TRBD1 (6 bases). The CDR3 contains 15 residues. CDR1 and CDR2 from the germline V gene are SNHLY and FYNNEI. The V gene lost 3 bases and the J gene lost 2 bases, with 14 bases spanning the gap. Written as DNA, the CDR3 is TGTGCCAGCAGTGACCTACAGGGTTCGGCCTACGAGCAGTACTTC. This translates into CASSDLQGSAYEQYF.